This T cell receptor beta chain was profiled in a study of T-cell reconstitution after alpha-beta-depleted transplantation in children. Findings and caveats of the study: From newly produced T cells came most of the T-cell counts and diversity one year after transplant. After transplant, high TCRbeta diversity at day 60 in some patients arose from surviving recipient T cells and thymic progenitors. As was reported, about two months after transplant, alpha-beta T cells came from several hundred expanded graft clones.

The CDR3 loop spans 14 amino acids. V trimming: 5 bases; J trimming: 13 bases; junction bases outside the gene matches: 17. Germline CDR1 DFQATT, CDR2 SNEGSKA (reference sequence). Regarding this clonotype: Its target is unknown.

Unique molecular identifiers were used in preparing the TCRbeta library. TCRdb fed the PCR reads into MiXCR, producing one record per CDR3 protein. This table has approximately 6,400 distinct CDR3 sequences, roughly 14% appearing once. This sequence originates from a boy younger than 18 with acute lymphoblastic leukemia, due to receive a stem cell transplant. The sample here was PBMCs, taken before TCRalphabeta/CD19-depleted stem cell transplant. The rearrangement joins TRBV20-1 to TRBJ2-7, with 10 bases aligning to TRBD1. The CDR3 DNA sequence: TGCAGTGCTCGTACGCGACAGGGGGCGAAGGGGCAATACTTC. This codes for CSARTRQGAKGQYF.